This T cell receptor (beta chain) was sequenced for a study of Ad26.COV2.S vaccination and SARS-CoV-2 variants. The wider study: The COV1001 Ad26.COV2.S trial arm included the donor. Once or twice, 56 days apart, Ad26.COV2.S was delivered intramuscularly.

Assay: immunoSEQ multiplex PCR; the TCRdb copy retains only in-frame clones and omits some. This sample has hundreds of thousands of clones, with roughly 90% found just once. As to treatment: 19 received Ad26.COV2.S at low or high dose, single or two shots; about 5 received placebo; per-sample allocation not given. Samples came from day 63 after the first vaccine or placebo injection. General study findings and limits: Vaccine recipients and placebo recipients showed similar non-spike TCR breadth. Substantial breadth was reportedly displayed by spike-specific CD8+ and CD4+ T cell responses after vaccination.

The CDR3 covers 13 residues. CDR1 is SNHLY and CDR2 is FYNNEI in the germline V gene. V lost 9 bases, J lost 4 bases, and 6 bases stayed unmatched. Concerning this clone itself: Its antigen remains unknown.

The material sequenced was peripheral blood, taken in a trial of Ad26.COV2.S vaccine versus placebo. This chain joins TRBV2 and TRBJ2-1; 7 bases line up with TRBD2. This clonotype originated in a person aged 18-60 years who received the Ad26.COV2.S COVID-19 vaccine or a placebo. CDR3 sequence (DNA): TGTGCCAGAGACGCGGGAGTTTACAATGAGCAGTTCTTC. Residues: CARDAGVYNEQFF.